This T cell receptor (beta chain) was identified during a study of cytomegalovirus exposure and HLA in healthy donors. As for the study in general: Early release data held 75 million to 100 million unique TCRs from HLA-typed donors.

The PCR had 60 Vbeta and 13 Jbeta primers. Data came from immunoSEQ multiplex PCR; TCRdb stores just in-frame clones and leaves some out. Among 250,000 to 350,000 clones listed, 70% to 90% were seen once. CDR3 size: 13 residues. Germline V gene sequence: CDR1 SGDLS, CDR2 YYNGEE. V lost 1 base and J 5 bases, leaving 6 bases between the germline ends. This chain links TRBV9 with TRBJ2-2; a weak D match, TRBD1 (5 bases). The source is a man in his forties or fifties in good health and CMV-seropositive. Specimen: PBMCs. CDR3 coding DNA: TGTGCCAGCAGCGTAAAGGGGACCGGGGAGCTGTTTTTT. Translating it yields CASSVKGTGELFF.